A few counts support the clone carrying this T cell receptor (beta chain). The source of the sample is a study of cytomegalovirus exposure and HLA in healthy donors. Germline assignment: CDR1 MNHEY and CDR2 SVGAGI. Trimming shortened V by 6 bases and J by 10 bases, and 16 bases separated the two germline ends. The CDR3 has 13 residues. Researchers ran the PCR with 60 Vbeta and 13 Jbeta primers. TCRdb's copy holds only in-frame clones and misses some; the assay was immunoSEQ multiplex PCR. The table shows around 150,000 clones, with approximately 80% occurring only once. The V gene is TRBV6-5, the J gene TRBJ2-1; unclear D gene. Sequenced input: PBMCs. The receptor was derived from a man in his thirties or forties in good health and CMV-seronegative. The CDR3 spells CASSTLWPPEQFF. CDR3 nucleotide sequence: TGTGCCAGCAGCACCTTATGGCCGCCCGAGCAGTTCTTC.